The 30 T cell receptor beta chains in this list originate from one sample, sequenced in a study of blood T cell repertoires in COVID-19 (dated by TCRdb to the early 2020s). The library was made by the immunoSEQ multiplex PCR assay. Not all clones reach the TCRdb copy of this immuneACCESS table, which keeps in-frame sequences only. Checked studies attribute under half of the gap to unresolved V genes and leave the rest unexplained. The sample data list roughly 100,000 clones, and roughly 89% of these were observed just once. The top ten clonotypes cover 5.1% of the sample. Input material: peripheral blood. The receptors stem from a human donor in a cohort sampled during active COVID-19.

The chain carries TRBV5-1 and TRBJ2-3; D not certain. With 1 base removed from V and 6 bases from J, the gap between germline ends came to 12 bases. Germline values: CDR1 SGHRS, CDR2 YFSETQ. There are 14 residues in the CDR3. CDR3 coding DNA: TGCGCCAGCAGCTTGAATTTACTGAGGGATACGCAGTATTTT. As protein: CASSLNLLRDTQYF.

The chain is built from TRBV4-1 and TRBJ1-4; possibly TRBD1 for D (5 bases). The CDR3 is made up of 17 amino acids. Per germline, CDR1 MGHRA and CDR2 YSYEKL. The V end lost 1 base, the J end lost 4 bases, and 16 bases lay between the germline ends. The CDR3 coding sequence is TGCGCCAGCAGCCAAGGCCCTATGGGGCGAGGTAATGAAAAACTGTTTTTT. This encodes CASSQGPMGRGNEKLFF.

This chain links TRBV6-6 with TRBJ1-5; 8 bases are a match to TRBD1. Per the germline V gene, CDR1 is MNHNY and CDR2 is SVGAGI (reference sequence). V gave up 5 bases and J gave up 0 bases; unmatched junction bases: 15. The CDR3 has 19 residues. This chain's CDR3 is CASSPRQGRGSFSNQPQHF. The CDR3 bases are TGTGCCAGCAGTCCACGACAGGGGCGAGGATCATTTAGCAATCAGCCCCAGCATTTT.

V is TRBV5-4 and J is TRBJ1-2; D ambiguous. Trimming took off 0 bases at V and 4 bases at J, with 16 bases between the two ends. In germline, CDR1 is SGHNT, CDR2 YYREEE (reference sequence). The CDR3 spans 16 residues. CDR3 sequence (DNA): TGTGCCAGCAGCTTGGCCTACACGGGGAATAGCTATGGCTACACCTTC. This translates into CASSLAYTGNSYGYTF.

J is TRBJ2-1 and V is TRBV7-3; TRBD1 matches 10 bases. Germline trimming cut 5 bases from V and 9 bases from J; bases unmatched to any gene: 10. The CDR3 consists of 15 residues. Looked up from germline, CDR1 is SGHTA and CDR2 is FQGTGA. Here the CDR3 DNA reads TGTGCCAGCAGCCGACAGGACAGGGGGGCAGGTGAGCAGTTCTTC. It translates to CASSRQDRGAGEQFF.

This clone was recorded only once. The J gene is TRBJ1-2, the V gene TRBV2; D is ambiguous. With 6 bases removed from V and 4 bases from J, the gap between germline ends came to 9 bases. CDR1 and CDR2 from the germline V gene are SNHLY and FYNNEI. CDR3 length equals 12 residues. The CDR3 DNA reads as TGTGCCAGCAGAAGGGAGTTCTATGGCTACACCTTC. Translating gives CASRREFYGYTF.

The V and J genes are TRBV6-1 and TRBJ2-7; TRBD2 aligns across 10 bases. The V gene end was trimmed by 4 bases and the J gene end by 1 base; junction bases not matched to a gene: 10. The CDR3 loop spans 17 amino acids. Germline CDR1 and CDR2: MNHNS and SASEGT. The CDR3 nucleotides are TGTGCCAGCAGTGTTTCTAGCGGGAGAGCTTGGTCCTACGAGCAGTACTTC. This encodes CASSVSSGRAWSYEQYF.

The chain links TRBV2 to TRBJ2-7, with D unclear. Germline CDR1 and CDR2: SNHLY and FYNNEI. There are 13 residues in the CDR3. V was shortened by 0 bases and J by 5 bases, with 8 bases between the two germline ends. CDR3 residues: CASSEAPRDEQYF. The CDR3 nucleotides read TGTGCCAGCAGTGAAGCGCCACGGGACGAGCAGTACTTC.

On this clone: A junction boundary mismatches the germline segment, possibly from a read error. This chain connects TRBV7-7 to TRBJ2-2, with TRBD2 matching over 8 bases. Germline V gives CDR1 SSHAT, CDR2 FNYEAQ (reference sequence). This CDR3 region has 15 residues. The CDR3 reads CASSQGLVTTGELFF. DNA of the CDR3: TGTGCTAGCAGCCAGGGACTAGTGACGACCGGGGAGCTGTTTTTT.

V is TRBV19 and J is TRBJ2-2; 8 bases are a match to TRBD2. Looked up from germline, CDR1 is LNHDA and CDR2 is SQIVND (reference sequence). J lost 7 bases, V lost 6 bases, and 10 bases had no gene match. The CDR3 is made up of 15 amino acids. The CDR3 is CASSRREGGIGELFF. The CDR3, as DNA: TGTGCCAGTAGCCGTCGGGAGGGAGGGATCGGGGAGCTGTTTTTT.

This clone came up once. The chain combines TRBV4-2 with TRBJ2-1; D is ambiguous. The CDR3 contains 14 residues. Per germline, CDR1 LGHNA and CDR2 YNFKEQ. Trimming cost V 1 base and J 6 bases, with 10 bases left between them. CDR3 region: CASSQAPVLNEQFF. The CDR3 nucleotides read TGTGCCAGCAGCCAAGCCCCGGTACTCAATGAGCAGTTCTTC.

This clone turned up a few times. The genes are TRBV11-2 and TRBJ2-7, with D possibly TRBD2 on 5 matching bases. CDR1 SGHAT and CDR2 FQNNGV come from the germline V gene. This CDR3 comprises 13 residues. With 2 bases removed from V and 3 bases from J, the gap between germline ends came to 8 bases. The DNA of the CDR3 is TGTGCCAGCAGCTTACGGGGTCACTACGAGCAGTACTTC. Amino acid sequence: CASSLRGHYEQYF.

The chain recombines TRBV3-1 (or the pseudogene TRBV3-2) with TRBJ1-3, with D maybe TRBD1 (5 bases). This CDR3 has 16 residues. Trimming left V 1 base short and J 0 bases short, with 10 bases between. From germline, CDR1 is LGHDT and CDR2 YNNKEL (reference sequence). The DNA of the CDR3 is TGTGCCAGCAGCCAAGGGCTCAGGGTCTCTGGAAACACCATATATTTT. It is translated as CASSQGLRVSGNTIYF.

The V gene is TRBV7-2, the J gene TRBJ2-7, with TRBD2 as a possible D gene (5 bases). CDR1 SGHTA and CDR2 FQGNSA come from the germline V gene. With 1 base removed from V and 3 bases from J, the gap between germline ends came to 19 bases. The CDR3 runs 17 residues. CDR3 residues: CASSLVASQFTFYEQYF. DNA of the CDR3: TGTGCCAGCAGCTTAGTAGCTAGCCAGTTTACTTTCTACGAGCAGTACTTC. The variable domain in full, with the rest retrieved from reference TRBV7-2 and TRBJ2-7, is GAGVSQSPSNKVTEKGKDVELRCDPISGHTALYWYRQSLGQGLEFLIYFQGNSAPDKSGLPSDRFSAERTGGSVSTLTIQRTQQEDSAVYLCASSLVASQFTFYEQYFGPGTRLTVT.

The chain has TRBV6-2 or TRBV6-3 and TRBJ2-7, with D possibly TRBD1 on 6 matching bases. The germline V and J ends were trimmed by 5 bases and 5 bases, with 19 bases remaining between them. Germline CDR1 MNHEY, CDR2 SVGEGT. This CDR3 contains 15 residues. DNA of the CDR3: TGTGCCAGCAGTCGAAGGACAGCCCTGACTAACGAGCAGTACTTC. The encoded protein is CASSRRTALTNEQYF.

V and J are TRBV10-1 and TRBJ2-7; 7 positions match TRBD1. The CDR3 is made up of 13 amino acids. Germline V gene data show CDR1 as WNHNN and CDR2 as SYGVQD (reference sequence). J gave up 0 bases and V 7 bases, and 3 bases lay outside the gene matches. The CDR3 here is CASTRGSSYEQYF. CDR3 DNA sequence: TGCGCCAGCACCAGGGGGAGCTCCTACGAGCAGTACTTC.

The rearrangement links TRBV9 to TRBJ2-7, with 10 positions matching TRBD2. The germline V gene encodes CDR1 SGDLS and CDR2 YYNGEE. V trimming: 3 bases; J trimming: 4 bases; junction bases outside the gene matches: 4. This CDR3 is 14 amino acids long. The CDR3 region has the DNA TGTGCCAGCAGCGGAGCGGGAGGGCCGTACGAGCAGTACTTC. This codes for CASSGAGGPYEQYF.

The chain carries TRBV5-1 and TRBJ2-3; 10 bases match TRBD2. Germline loops: CDR1 SGHRS, CDR2 YFSETQ. The CDR3 totals 18 residues. V shed 0 bases and J 2 bases; nucleotides not matched to a gene: 9. CDR3 in DNA: TGCGCCAGCAGCTTGGCCGGAGCCGGGACTAGCGCCACAGATACGCAGTATTTT. Its protein product is CASSLAGAGTSATDTQYF.

The chain employs TRBV4-1 and TRBJ1-5; 8 bases line up with TRBD1. With V trimmed by 4 bases and J by 0 bases, 2 bases remained unmatched. The CDR3 length is 15 residues. The germline gives CDR1 MGHRA, CDR2 YSYEKL. CDR3 nucleotides: TGCGCCAGCAGCCGGGGACAGGATAGCAATCAGCCCCAGCATTTT. It specifies CASSRGQDSNQPQHF.

CDR3 residues: CASSGGTGSYGYTF. Written as DNA, the CDR3 is TGTGCCAGCAGTGGGGGGACAGGGTCCTATGGCTACACCTTC. The chain uses TRBV28 and TRBJ1-2; 9 bases align to TRBD1. The CDR3 runs 14 residues. V shed 5 bases and J 4 bases; nucleotides not matched to a gene: 5. Germline CDR1 reads MDHEN; CDR2 reads SYDVKM.

This clone was observed a handful of times. The genes are TRBV5-4 and TRBJ2-7, with D tentatively TRBD2 (6 bases). Deletions cut 3 bases from V and 4 bases from J, with 17 bases between. The CDR3 loop spans 15 amino acids. Germline lookup yields CDR1 SGHNT and CDR2 YYREEE (reference sequence). The CDR3 reads CASSSGRGLQYEQYF. The DNA of the CDR3 is TGTGCCAGCAGCTCAGGTCGGGGGTTACAATACGAGCAGTACTTC.

V and J are TRBV11-2 and TRBJ2-5; 7 bases align to TRBD2. This CDR3 has 15 amino acids. J was trimmed by 4 bases and V by 1 base; bases with no gene match: 6. In germline, CDR1 is SGHAT, CDR2 FQNNGV. CDR3 coding DNA: TGTGCCAGCAGCTTAGGCGGGGGAATCGGAGAGACCCAGTACTTC. It encodes CASSLGGGIGETQYF.

The count of this clone is one. V gene TRBV18 combines with J gene TRBJ2-7; 9 bases agree with TRBD1. CDR1 and CDR2 from the germline V gene are KGHSH and LQKENI. This CDR3 contains 14 residues. The trim removed 3 bases at V and 4 bases at J, leaving 4 bases unmatched. The CDR3 DNA sequence: TGTGCCAGCTCACCTGGACAGGGGTTATACGAGCAGTACTTC. Its protein product is CASSPGQGLYEQYF.

The chain carries TRBV7-8 and TRBJ2-7; 9 bases fit TRBD1. The V and J ends lost 5 bases and 4 bases, in that order; junction bases with no gene match: 18. The CDR3 length is 18 residues. Germline V gene lookup returns CDR1 SGHVS and CDR2 FQNEAQ. This CDR3 reads CASSPRTYGTGMLYEQYF. The DNA of the CDR3 is TGTGCCAGCAGCCCTCGAACCTATGGGACAGGGATGCTGTACGAGCAGTACTTC.

The J gene is TRBJ1-5, the V gene TRBV5-6; D perhaps matches TRBD1 (5 bases). Germline assignment: CDR1 SGHDT and CDR2 YYEEEE. V was trimmed by 4 bases and J by 3 bases, leaving 14 bases between them. This CDR3 region has 15 residues. The CDR3 DNA reads TGTGCCAGCAGCAGACGTCAGACAGTCAATCAGCCCCAGCATTTT. Translating gives CASSRRQTVNQPQHF.

On this clone: The junction and the germline gene differ at one end; a read error may be behind it. The same CDR3 is also encoded by other DNA sequences in this sample. This rearrangement joins TRBV27 to TRBJ2-6; possibly TRBD2 for D (6 bases). CDR1 and CDR2 from the germline V gene are MNHEY and SMNVEV (reference sequence). This CDR3 is built from 17 residues. The chain's CDR3 is CASSPGTGVPGTNVLTF. The CDR3 region has the DNA TGTGCCAGCAGTCCCGGGACGGGAGTCCCTGGGACCAACGTCCTGACTTTC.

The chain joins TRBV19 to TRBJ2-3; D is unresolved. The germline CDR1 and CDR2 sequences are LNHDA and SQIVND (reference sequence). Trimming took 5 bases from V and 6 from J, leaving 12 bases between them. The length of the CDR3 is 13 residues. CDR3 nucleotide sequence: TGTGCCAGTAGTCCCCGGCTGCGGGATACGCAGTATTTT. Encoded protein: CASSPRLRDTQYF.

The chain carries TRBV11-2 and TRBJ2-1, with TRBD2 matching over 12 bases. The CDR3 length is 17 residues. Germline-derived CDR1 and CDR2 are SGHAT and FQNNGV. Trimming at V came to 4 bases and at J to 6 bases, leaving 10 bases not matched to a gene. The CDR3 nucleotides read TGTGCCAGCAGCTCCCTAGCGGGAGGGAGCACGTCCAATGAGCAGTTCTTC. Translated, it gives CASSSLAGGSTSNEQFF.

This chain uses TRBV27 with TRBJ2-7; no reliable D call. The germline CDR1 and CDR2 sequences are MNHEY and SMNVEV (reference sequence). V lost 4 bases and J 2 bases, leaving 9 bases between the germline ends. This CDR3 has 13 amino acids. Here the CDR3 reads CASSSRFTYEQYF. The CDR3 DNA sequence: TGTGCCAGCAGTTCGAGGTTTACCTACGAGCAGTACTTC.

This rearrangement joins TRBV29-1 to TRBJ2-7; 10 positions agree with TRBD1. Germline V gives CDR1 SQVTM, CDR2 ANQGSEA. Trimming took 6 bases from V and 6 from J; bases not matched to a gene: 2. CDR3 length: 11 residues. CDR3 sequence: CSVGTGAEQYF. As DNA, the CDR3 is TGCAGCGTGGGGACAGGGGCCGAGCAGTACTTC.